These 18 T cell receptor beta chains were sequenced from one sample in a study of cytomegalovirus exposure and HLA in healthy donors. The PCR was carried out with 60 Vbeta primers and 13 Jbeta primers. Measured with immunoSEQ multiplex PCR; TCRdb has only the in-frame clones, and not every one. Among 150,000 to 200,000 clones listed, around 81% were seen once. The sample was PBMCs. The receptors were gathered from a man younger than 35 in good health and CMV-seronegative.

The gene calls are TRBV10-3 and TRBJ2-6; no definite D call. CDR1 is ENHRY and CDR2 is SYGVKD in the germline V gene. The CDR3 runs to 14 residues. Trimming shortened V by 3 bases and J by 2 bases, and 5 bases separated the two germline ends. The CDR3 nucleotides are TGTGCCATCAGTGATGGGCCTGGGGCCAACGTCCTGACTTTC. Translation gives CAISDGPGANVLTF.

The J gene is TRBJ2-3, the V gene TRBV19; tentatively, D is TRBD2 (6 bases). The CDR3 extends over 14 amino acids. The V end lost 5 bases, the J end lost 1 base, and 10 bases lay between the germline ends. Germline loops: CDR1 LNHDA, CDR2 SQIVND (reference sequence). The CDR3 DNA follows: TGTGCCAGTAGTCCGGCGGGGCGCACAGATACGCAGTATTTT. Its protein product is CASSPAGRTDTQYF.

This chain links TRBV19 with TRBJ2-7; 10 nucleotides align to TRBD2. Trimming cost V 5 bases and J 2 bases; bases outside gene matches: 3. Germline lookup yields CDR1 LNHDA and CDR2 SQIVND (reference sequence). The CDR3 length is 14 residues. In DNA form, the CDR3 reads TGTGCCAGTAGTGTAGCGGGAGGACCCTACGAGCAGTACTTC. This codes for CASSVAGGPYEQYF. The full variable domain, with the rest looked up from reference TRBV19 and TRBJ2-7, is DGGITQSPKYLFRKEGQNVTLSCEQNLNHDAMYWYRQDPGQGLRLIYYSQIVNDFQKGDIAEGYSVSREKKESFPLTVTSAQKNPTAFYLCASSVAGGPYEQYFGPGTRLTVT.

This clone was seen just once. For the CDR3, the DNA is TGTGCCAGCTCAGCGGGGGATACGTTCTACGAGCAGTACTTC. Amino acids: CASSAGDTFYEQYF. The rearrangement joins TRBV9 to TRBJ2-5; 8 nucleotides align to TRBD2. Matching the DNA end better, TRBJ2-7 makes the J call doubtful. Germline values: CDR1 SGDLS, CDR2 YYNGEE. The CDR3 is made up of 14 amino acids.

The V call is TRBV6-5, the J call TRBJ1-4; D unresolved. The CDR3 totals 15 residues. Trimming removed 0 bases from V and 7 bases from J, with 12 bases in between. Germline values: CDR1 MNHEY, CDR2 SVGAGI. The CDR3 nucleotides read TGTGCCAGCAGTTACTCGGGCGGGCGGGGTGAAAAACTGTTTTTT. This sequence encodes CASSYSGGRGEKLFF.

The CDR3 nucleotides read TGTGCCAGCAGTTTAGGAGTTAACCTAGCGGCGGCCCAGTACTTC. Encoded protein: CASSLGVNLAAAQYF. The V gene is TRBV28, the J gene TRBJ2-5; 7 bases are shared with TRBD2. V was pared by 2 bases and J by 9 bases, with 12 bases of the junction left unmatched. Germline values: CDR1 MDHEN, CDR2 SYDVKM. The CDR3 is 15 amino acids.

The rearrangement joins TRBV11-3 to TRBJ1-1, with 11 bases identical to TRBD1. The germline V gene has CDR1 SGHNT and CDR2 YENEEA. V dropped 1 base and J dropped 2; count of bases not matched to a gene: 3. The CDR3 covers 16 residues. The CDR3 sequence: CASSLGDRGDNTEAFF. CDR3 DNA sequence: TGTGCCAGCAGCTTAGGGGACAGGGGGGATAACACTGAAGCTTTCTTT.

The chain is built from TRBV9 and TRBJ2-5; 8 positions match TRBD1. This CDR3 comprises 15 residues. The germline CDR1 and CDR2 sequences are SGDLS and YYNGEE. Germline trimming cut 0 bases from V and 4 bases from J; bases unmatched to any gene: 5. As DNA, the CDR3 is TGTGCCAGCAGCGTAGTCGGACAGGGATTAGAGACCCAGTACTTC. As protein: CASSVVGQGLETQYF. The full variable domain, with the rest looked up from reference TRBV9 and TRBJ2-5, is DSGVTQTPKHLITATGQRVTLRCSPRSGDLSVYWYQQSLDQGLQFLIQYYNGEERAKGNILERFSAQQFPDLHSELNLSSLELGDSALYFCASSVVGQGLETQYFGPGTRLLVL.

This clone was seen a single time. The V and J genes are TRBV28 and TRBJ1-2; 7 bases fit TRBD1. Germline-derived CDR1 and CDR2 are MDHEN and SYDVKM. Losses at the gene ends were 2 bases for V and 5 bases for J; bases not matched to a gene: 8. This CDR3 region has 15 residues. The CDR3 protein is CASSLNPPGGYGYTF. The CDR3 DNA is TGTGCCAGCAGTTTAAACCCGCCAGGGGGATATGGCTACACCTTC.

The gene calls are TRBV6-6 and TRBJ1-5, with D maybe TRBD1 (6 bases). CDR3 size: 14 residues. Germline V gives CDR1 MNHNY, CDR2 SVGAGI (reference sequence). Trimming took off 6 bases at V and 1 base at J, with 10 bases between the two ends. Here the CDR3 DNA reads TGTGCCAGCAGCCTGGACAGAAGCAATCAGCCCCAGCATTTT. It translates to CASSLDRSNQPQHF.

This chain connects TRBV29-1 to TRBJ2-7; D may be TRBD2 (5 bases). V lost 6 bases and J 4 bases, leaving 16 bases between the germline ends. This CDR3 has 13 amino acids. Germline lookup yields CDR1 SQVTM and CDR2 ANQGSEA. The CDR3: CSVSGISPYEQYF. CDR3 nucleotides: TGCAGCGTGTCCGGGATCAGCCCTTACGAGCAGTACTTC.

The V gene is TRBV5-1, the J gene TRBJ2-1, with a weak D call TRBD2 (5 bases). V gave up 0 bases and J gave up 7 bases, with 14 bases separating them. CDR3 length: 15 residues. Germline loops: CDR1 SGHRS, CDR2 YFSETQ. CDR3 DNA: TGCGCCAGCAGCTTGGGGGGAGCCGCTAGAAATGAGCAGTTCTTC. This codes for CASSLGGAARNEQFF.

J is TRBJ2-1 and V is TRBV29-1, with a possible D match to TRBD1 (5 bases). Trimming left V 1 base short and J 4 bases short, with 11 bases between. The CDR3 runs 14 residues. Germline-derived CDR1 and CDR2 are SQVTM and ANQGSEA. The CDR3 loop reads CSVEGGRAYNEQFF. The CDR3 bases are TGCAGCGTTGAAGGGGGCCGGGCATACAATGAGCAGTTCTTC.

The rearrangement joins TRBV2 to TRBJ2-5, with D perhaps TRBD1 (6 bases). The J call is in doubt because the DNA end fits TRBJ2-7 better. CDR1 and CDR2 (germline): SNHLY, FYNNEI. The CDR3 sequence is 17 residues long. In DNA form, the CDR3 reads TGTGCCAGCAGCCAGACCACAGGGTCGCCATCCCTTGACGAGCAGTACTTC. This encodes CASSQTTGSPSLDEQYF.

This clone was counted between two and nine times. The chain has TRBV25-1 and TRBJ2-1; 7 nucleotides align to TRBD2. With V trimmed by 5 bases and J by 5 bases, 3 bases remained unmatched. The CDR3 spans 13 residues. CDR1 MGHDK and CDR2 SYGVNS come from the germline V gene. CDR3 in DNA: TGTGCCAGCAGTTGGACTAGTAACAATGAGCAGTTCTTC. As protein: CASSWTSNNEQFF.

The genes are TRBV4-3 and TRBJ1-4; D is perhaps TRBD1 (5 bases). The CDR3 is 17 residues long. The ends were cut back, 3 bases at V and 8 bases at J, with 22 bases in the middle. The germline V gene encodes CDR1 LGHNA and CDR2 YSLEER. CDR3 in amino acids: CASSHYLWGGAGEKLFF. DNA of the CDR3: TGCGCCAGCAGCCATTATTTATGGGGGGGTGCGGGGGAAAAACTGTTTTTT.

This clone was seen more than once but under ten times. V and J are TRBV7-2 and TRBJ2-3; a weak D match, TRBD2 (6 bases). Trimming took 3 bases from V and 5 from J, leaving 18 bases between them. The germline V gene has CDR1 SGHTA and CDR2 FQGNSA. The CDR3 runs 16 residues. CDR3 region: CASSFVGLQIRDTQYF. CDR3 nucleotide sequence: TGTGCCAGCAGCTTCGTGGGACTCCAGATTCGAGATACGCAGTATTTT.

The V call is TRBV28, the J call TRBJ1-2; D is perhaps TRBD1 (5 bases). This CDR3 is built from 14 residues. Trimming stripped 3 bases from V and 5 bases from J, with 13 bases between. Germline CDR1 reads MDHEN; CDR2 reads SYDVKM. The CDR3 bases are TGTGCCAGCAGTTTCATACAGACAGTTTATGGCTACACCTTC. Translated: CASSFIQTVYGYTF.